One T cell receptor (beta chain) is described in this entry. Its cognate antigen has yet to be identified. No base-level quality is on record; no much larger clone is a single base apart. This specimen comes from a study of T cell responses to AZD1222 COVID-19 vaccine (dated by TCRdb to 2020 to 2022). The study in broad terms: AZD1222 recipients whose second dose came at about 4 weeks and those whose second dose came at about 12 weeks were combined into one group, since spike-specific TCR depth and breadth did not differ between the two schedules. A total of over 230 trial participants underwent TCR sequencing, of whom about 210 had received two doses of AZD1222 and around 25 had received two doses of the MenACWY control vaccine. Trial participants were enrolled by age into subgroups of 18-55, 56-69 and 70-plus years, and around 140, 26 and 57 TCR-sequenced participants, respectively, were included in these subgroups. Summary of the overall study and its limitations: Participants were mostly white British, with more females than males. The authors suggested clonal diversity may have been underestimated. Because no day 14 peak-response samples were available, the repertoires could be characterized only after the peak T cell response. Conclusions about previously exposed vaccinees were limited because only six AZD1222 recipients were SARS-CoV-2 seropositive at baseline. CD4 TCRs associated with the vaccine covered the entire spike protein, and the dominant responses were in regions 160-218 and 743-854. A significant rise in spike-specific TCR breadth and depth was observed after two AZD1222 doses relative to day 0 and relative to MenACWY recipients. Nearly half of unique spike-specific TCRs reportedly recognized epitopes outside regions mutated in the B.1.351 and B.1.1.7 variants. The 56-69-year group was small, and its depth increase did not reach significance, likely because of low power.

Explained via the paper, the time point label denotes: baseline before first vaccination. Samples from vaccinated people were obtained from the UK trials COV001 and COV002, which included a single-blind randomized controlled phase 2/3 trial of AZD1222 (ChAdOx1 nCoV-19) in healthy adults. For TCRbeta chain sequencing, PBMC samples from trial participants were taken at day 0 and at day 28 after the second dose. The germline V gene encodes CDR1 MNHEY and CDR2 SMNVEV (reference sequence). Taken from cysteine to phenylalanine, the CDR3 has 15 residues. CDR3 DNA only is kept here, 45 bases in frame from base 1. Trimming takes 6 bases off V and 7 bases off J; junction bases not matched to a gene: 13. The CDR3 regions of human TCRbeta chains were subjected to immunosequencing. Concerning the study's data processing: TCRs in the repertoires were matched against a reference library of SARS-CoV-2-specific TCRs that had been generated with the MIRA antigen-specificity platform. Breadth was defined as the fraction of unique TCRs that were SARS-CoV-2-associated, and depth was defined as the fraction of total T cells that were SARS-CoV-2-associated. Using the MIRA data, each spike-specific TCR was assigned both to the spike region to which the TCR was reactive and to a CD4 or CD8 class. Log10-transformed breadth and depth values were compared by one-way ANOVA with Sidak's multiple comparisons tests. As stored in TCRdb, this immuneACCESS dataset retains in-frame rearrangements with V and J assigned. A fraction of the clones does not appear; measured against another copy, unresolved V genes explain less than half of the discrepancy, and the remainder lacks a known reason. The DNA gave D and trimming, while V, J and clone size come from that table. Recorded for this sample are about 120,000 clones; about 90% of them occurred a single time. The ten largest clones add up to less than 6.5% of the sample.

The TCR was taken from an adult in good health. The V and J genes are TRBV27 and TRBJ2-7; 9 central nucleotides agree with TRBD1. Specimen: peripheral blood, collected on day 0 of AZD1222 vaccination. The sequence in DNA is TGTGCCAGCAGCCCCTCCCTCAACAGGGGGCTAGAGCAGTACTTC. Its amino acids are CASSPSLNRGLEQYF.